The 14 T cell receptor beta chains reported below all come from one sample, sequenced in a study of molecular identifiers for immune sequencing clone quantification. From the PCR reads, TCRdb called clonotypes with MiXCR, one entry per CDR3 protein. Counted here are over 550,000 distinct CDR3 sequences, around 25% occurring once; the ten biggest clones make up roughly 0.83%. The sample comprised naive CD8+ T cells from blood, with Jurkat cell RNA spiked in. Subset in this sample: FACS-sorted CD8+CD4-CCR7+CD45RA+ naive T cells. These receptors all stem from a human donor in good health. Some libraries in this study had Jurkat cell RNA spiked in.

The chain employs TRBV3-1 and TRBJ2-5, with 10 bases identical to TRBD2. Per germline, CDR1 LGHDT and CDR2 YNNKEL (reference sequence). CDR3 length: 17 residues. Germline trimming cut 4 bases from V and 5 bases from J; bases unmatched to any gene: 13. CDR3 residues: CASSPKGVLAGAETQYF. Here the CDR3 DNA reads TGTGCCAGCAGCCCAAAGGGGGTTCTAGCGGGGGCTGAGACCCAGTACTTC.

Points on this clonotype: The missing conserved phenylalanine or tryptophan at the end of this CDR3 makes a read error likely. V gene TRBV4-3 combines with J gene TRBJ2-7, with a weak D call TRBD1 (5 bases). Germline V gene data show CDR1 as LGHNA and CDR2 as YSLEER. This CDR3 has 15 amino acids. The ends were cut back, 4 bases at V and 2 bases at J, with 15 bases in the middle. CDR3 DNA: TGCGCCAGCAGCCCCTCCGTAGGGGCCCCCTACGAGCAGTACTAC. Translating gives CASSPSVGAPYEQYY.

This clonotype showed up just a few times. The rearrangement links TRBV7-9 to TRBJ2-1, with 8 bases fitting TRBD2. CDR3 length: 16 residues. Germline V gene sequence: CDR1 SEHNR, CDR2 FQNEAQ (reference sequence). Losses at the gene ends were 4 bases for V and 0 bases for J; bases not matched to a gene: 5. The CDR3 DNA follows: TGTGCCAGCAGCTCCGGGGGGGGAGGCTCCTACAATGAGCAGTTCTTC. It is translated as CASSSGGGGSYNEQFF.

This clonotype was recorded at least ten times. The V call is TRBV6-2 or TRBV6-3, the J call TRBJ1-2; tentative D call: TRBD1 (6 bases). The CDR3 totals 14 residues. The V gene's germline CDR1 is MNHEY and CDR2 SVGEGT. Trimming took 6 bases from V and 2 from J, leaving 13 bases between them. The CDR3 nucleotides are TGTGCCAGCAGGCATGACAGGAAGAACTATGGCTACACCTTC. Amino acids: CASRHDRKNYGYTF.

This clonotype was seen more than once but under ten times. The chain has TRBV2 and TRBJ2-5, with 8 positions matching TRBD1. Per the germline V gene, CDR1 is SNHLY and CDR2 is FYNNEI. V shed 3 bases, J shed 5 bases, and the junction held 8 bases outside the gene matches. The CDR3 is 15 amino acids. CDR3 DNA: TGTGCCAGCAGTGACACAGGGGGAGTTTTCGAGACCCAGTACTTC. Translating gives CASSDTGGVFETQYF.

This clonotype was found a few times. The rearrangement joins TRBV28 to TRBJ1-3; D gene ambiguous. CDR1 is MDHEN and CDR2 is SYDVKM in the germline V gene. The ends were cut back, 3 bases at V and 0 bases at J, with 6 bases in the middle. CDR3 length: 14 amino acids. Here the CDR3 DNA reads TGTGCCAGCAGTTTCTTCCGCTCTGGAAACACCATATATTTT. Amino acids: CASSFFRSGNTIYF.

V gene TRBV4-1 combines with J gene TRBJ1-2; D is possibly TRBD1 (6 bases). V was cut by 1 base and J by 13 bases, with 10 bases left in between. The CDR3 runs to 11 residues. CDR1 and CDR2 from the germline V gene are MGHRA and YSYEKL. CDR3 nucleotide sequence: TGCGCCAGCAGCCAAGGACAGGCCTCCACCTTC. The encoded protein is CASSQGQASTF.

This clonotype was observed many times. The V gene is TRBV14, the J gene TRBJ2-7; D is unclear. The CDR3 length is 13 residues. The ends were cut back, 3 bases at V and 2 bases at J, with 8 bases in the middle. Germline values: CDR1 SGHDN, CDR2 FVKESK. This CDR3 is CASSHGQAYEQYF. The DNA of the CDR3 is TGTGCCAGCAGCCATGGGCAGGCCTACGAGCAGTACTTC.

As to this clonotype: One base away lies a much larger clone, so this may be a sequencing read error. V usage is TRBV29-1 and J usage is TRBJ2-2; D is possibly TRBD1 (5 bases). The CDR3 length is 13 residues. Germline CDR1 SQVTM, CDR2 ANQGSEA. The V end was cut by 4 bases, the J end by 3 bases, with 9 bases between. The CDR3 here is CSVGDRDTGELFF. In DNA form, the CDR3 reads TGCAGCGTTGGTGACAGAGACACCGGGGAGCTGTTTTTT.

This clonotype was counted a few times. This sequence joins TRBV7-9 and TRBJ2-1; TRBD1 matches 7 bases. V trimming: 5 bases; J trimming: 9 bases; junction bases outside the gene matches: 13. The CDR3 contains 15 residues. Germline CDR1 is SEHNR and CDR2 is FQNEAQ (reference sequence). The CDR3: CASSPVGQGVPEQFF. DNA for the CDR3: TGTGCCAGCAGCCCCGTGGGGCAGGGGGTTCCTGAGCAGTTCTTC.

CDR3 in amino acids: CSAGVSGGAVVEQYF. CDR3 nucleotide sequence: TGCAGTGCTGGAGTTAGCGGGGGGGCCGTTGTCGAGCAGTACTTC. This chain connects TRBV20-1 to TRBJ2-7, with TRBD2 matching 11 bases. Germline CDR1 reads DFQATT; CDR2 reads SNEGSKA (reference sequence). The CDR3 spans 15 residues. The V segment lost 5 bases and the J segment 6 bases; nucleotides outside the gene matches: 12.

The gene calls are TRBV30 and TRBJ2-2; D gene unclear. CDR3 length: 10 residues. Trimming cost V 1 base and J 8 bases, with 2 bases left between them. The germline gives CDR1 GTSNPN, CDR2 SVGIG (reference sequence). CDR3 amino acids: CAWSGGELFF. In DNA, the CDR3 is TGTGCCTGGAGTGGAGGGGAGCTGTTTTTT.

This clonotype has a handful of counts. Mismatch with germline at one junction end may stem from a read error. The CDR3 sequence is CASSQAQNQEPQYF. For the CDR3, the DNA is TGCGCCAGCAGCCAAGCACAAAACCAAGAGCCCCAGTACTTC. This chain links TRBV4-1 with TRBJ2-5; D gene ambiguous. The CDR3 is 14 amino acids. The germline V gene has CDR1 MGHRA and CDR2 YSYEKL.

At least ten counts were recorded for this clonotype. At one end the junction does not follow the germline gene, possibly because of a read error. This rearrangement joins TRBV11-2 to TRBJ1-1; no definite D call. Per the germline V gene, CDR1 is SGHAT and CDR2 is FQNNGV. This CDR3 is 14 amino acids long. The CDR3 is CASSLEGHYTEAFF. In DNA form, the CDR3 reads TGTGCCAGCAGTTTAGAGGGTCACTACACTGAAGCTTTCTTT.